The rows below give T cell receptor beta chains drawn from one sample of a study of OX40 agonist ivuxolimab in advanced cancers. Profiling relied on immunoSEQ multiplex PCR, and the TCRdb table lists in-frame clones only, not all of them. The table lists fewer than 90,000 clones, 93% of them singletons. The sample in question was CD4+ or CD8+ T cells sorted from blood, obtained in a trial of the OX40 agonist ivuxolimab. The receptors were gathered from an adult with an advanced solid tumor such as melanoma, head and neck, liver or kidney cancer. Both conserved end residues are part of each CDR3. A D gene is named only where the DNA matches it firmly. The size entry is marked missing in some rows and otherwise reads once, few, many or a size class.

CDR3 protein,CDR3 DNA,D gene,V gene,clone size,J gene
CAWSGPGRTAEAFF,TGTGCCTGGAGTGGCCCGGGCCGAACGGCTGAAGCTTTCTTT,-,TRBV30,-,TRBJ1-1
CASSLARAYSNQPQHF,TGCGCCAGCAGCTTGGCCAGGGCTTATAGCAATCAGCCCCAGCATTTT,-,TRBV5-1,once,TRBJ1-5
CASTAGDSLWTEAFF,TGTGCCAGCACCGCCGGGGACAGTTTGTGGACTGAAGCTTTCTTT,TRBD1,TRBV27,-,TRBJ1-1
CSVGGGRLPEAFF,TGCAGCGTTGGGGGCGGCCGGCTACCTGAAGCTTTCTTT,-,TRBV29-1,-,TRBJ1-1
CASSPGYSGTTPLHF,TGTGCCAGCAGCCCCGGATACTCGGGGACTACACCCCTCCACTTT,-,TRBV25-1,-,TRBJ1-6
CASSVDGSGAYEQYF,TGTGCCAGCAGCGTAGATGGTAGCGGCGCCTACGAGCAGTACTTC,-,TRBV9,-,TRBJ2-7
CASSQGTGAGNTIYF,TGTGCCAGCAGCCAAGGGACAGGGGCTGGAAACACCATATATTTT,TRBD1,TRBV14,-,TRBJ1-3
CASSSDRGPFSYEQYF,TGTGCCAGCAGCTCCGACAGGGGGCCCTTCTCCTACGAGCAGTACTTC,TRBD1,TRBV11-3,-,TRBJ2-7
CASSPGTALIAFF,TGTGCCAGCAGCCCCGGGACAGCCCTGATTGCTTTCTTT,TRBD1,TRBV5-6,few,TRBJ1-1
CASSLTGQMNTEAFF,TGTGCCAGCAGTTTAACCGGACAGATGAACACTGAAGCTTTCTTT,-,TRBV28,-,TRBJ1-1
CASSLGWGTEAFF,TGTGCCAGCAGCTTAGGGTGGGGGACTGAAGCTTTCTTT,-,TRBV7-2,-,TRBJ1-1
CASSMGGAQPQHF,TGTGCCAGTAGTATGGGGGGGGCTCAGCCCCAGCATTTT,-,TRBV19,-,TRBJ1-5
CASSNQPQGATGELFF,TGTGCCAGCAGCAACCAACCCCAGGGGGCCACCGGGGAGCTGTTTTTT,-,TRBV21-1,-,TRBJ2-2
CASSLGYRGGETQYF,TGTGCCAGCAGCTTGGGGTACAGGGGTGGAGAGACCCAGTACTTC,TRBD1,TRBV5-6,-,TRBJ2-5
CASSELTGEAFF,TGTGCCAGCAGTGAATTGACAGGGGAAGCTTTCTTT,TRBD1,TRBV2,-,TRBJ1-1
CASSLVAGRTEAFF,TGTGCCAGCAGCTTAGTAGCGGGACGCACTGAAGCTTTCTTT,-,TRBV11-2,-,TRBJ1-1
CASSLRDGNYGYTF,TGCGCCAGCAGCCTAAGGGACGGTAACTATGGCTACACCTTC,-,TRBV5-1,-,TRBJ1-2
CASSLEGGAYNEQFF,TGCGCCAGCAGCTTGGAAGGAGGGGCCTACAATGAGCAGTTCTTC,-,TRBV5-1,-,TRBJ2-1
CSVEGYIQGRIMDTQYF,TGCAGCGTTGAAGGTTACATACAGGGGCGGATTATGGATACGCAGTATTTT,TRBD1,TRBV29-1,-,TRBJ2-3
CASSPTSGELFF,TGTGCCAGCAGCCCTACTAGCGGGGAGCTGTTTTTT,-,TRBV7-8,-,TRBJ2-2
CASSLPGGEAFF,TGTGCCAGCAGTCTACCAGGAGGAGAAGCTTTCTTT,-,TRBV27,-,TRBJ1-1
CASSFRGTGDGEQFF,TGTGCCAGCAGTTTTAGGGGGACAGGGGATGGTGAGCAGTTCTTC,TRBD1,TRBV28,few,TRBJ2-1
CASSLVMDRPGELFF,TGTGCCAGCAGTTTAGTCATGGACAGGCCCGGGGAGCTGTTTTTT,TRBD1,TRBV27,-,TRBJ2-2
CASRTGGGTEAFF,TGCGCCAGCAGGACAGGGGGTGGCACTGAAGCTTTCTTT,TRBD1,TRBV10-2,-,TRBJ1-1
CASSSGQGIAYNEQFF,TGTGCCAGCAGCTCCGGACAGGGGATTGCCTACAATGAGCAGTTCTTC,TRBD1,TRBV11-2,-,TRBJ2-1
CASSLRSSGAYNEQFF,TGTGCCAGCAGCCTCCGTTCTAGCGGCGCATACAATGAGCAGTTCTTC,TRBD2,TRBV13,-,TRBJ2-1
CSAETGANTGELFF,TGCAGCGCCGAGACAGGGGCGAACACCGGGGAGCTGTTTTTT,TRBD1,TRBV29-1,-,TRBJ2-2
CASSPLGQETQYF,TGTGCCAGCAGTCCCCTCGGGCAAGAGACCCAGTACTTC,-,TRBV27,-,TRBJ2-5
CASKSEPASDPTNEKLFF,TGTGCCAGCAAATCGGAGCCGGCATCGGACCCAACTAATGAAAAACTGTTTTTT,-,TRBV19,-,TRBJ1-4
CASSESGGAHEQFF,TGCGCCAGCAGTGAGAGCGGGGGGGCCCATGAGCAGTTCTTC,TRBD2,TRBV10-1,-,TRBJ2-1
CASSELEETQYF,TGTGCCAGCAGTGAATTAGAGGAGACCCAGTACTTC,-,TRBV6-1,once,TRBJ2-5
CASGQGSEWNTEAFF,TGTGCCAGCGGACAGGGCTCGGAATGGAACACTGAAGCTTTCTTT,TRBD1,TRBV27,-,TRBJ1-1
CSVEDRGASADEQFF,TGCAGCGTTGAAGATCGCGGGGCCTCTGCCGATGAGCAGTTCTTC,-,TRBV29-1,-,TRBJ2-1
CASSDAPRTGGDEQYF,TGTGCCAGCAGTGACGCTCCAAGGACAGGGGGGGACGAGCAGTACTTC,TRBD1,TRBV6-1,-,TRBJ2-7
CASSQAAGGYEQYF,TGCGCCAGCAGCCAAGCAGCAGGGGGGTACGAGCAGTACTTC,-,TRBV4-3,-,TRBJ2-7
CASSLQHGGAFF,TGTGCCAGCAGCTTGCAACATGGGGGAGCTTTCTTT,-,TRBV5-6,-,TRBJ1-1
CASSQGTASEQYF,TGCGCCAGCAGCCAAGGGACGGCCAGCGAGCAGTACTTC,-,TRBV4-3,-,TRBJ2-7
CASRSGEYNEQFF,TGTGCCAGCAGGAGCGGCGAATACAATGAGCAGTTCTTC,-,TRBV7-2,once,TRBJ2-1
CASSHNRGNTEAFF,TGCGCCAGCAGCCACAACAGGGGGAACACTGAAGCTTTCTTT,TRBD1,TRBV4-3,-,TRBJ1-1
CASRDGLTGGLNTEAFF,TGTGCCAGCAGGGACGGTCTGACAGGGGGCTTGAACACTGAAGCTTTCTTT,TRBD1,TRBV27,-,TRBJ1-1
CASSFIGAREAFF,TGTGCCAGCAGTTTTATTGGGGCGCGGGAAGCTTTCTTT,-,TRBV27,-,TRBJ1-1
CASSPPLTGEHGYTF,TGTGCCAGCAGTCCCCCCCTCACAGGAGAACATGGCTACACCTTC,-,TRBV6-5,-,TRBJ1-2
CASSITPGSYEQYF,TGTGCCAGTAGTATTACCCCCGGGTCCTACGAGCAGTACTTC,-,TRBV19,-,TRBJ2-7
CASSAGNTEAFF,TGTGCCAGCAGTGCCGGAAACACTGAAGCTTTCTTT,-,TRBV2,-,TRBJ1-1
CASSELGLEDTQYF,TGTGCCAGCAGTGAACTGGGACTGGAGGATACGCAGTATTTT,-,TRBV6-1,-,TRBJ2-3
CASRLARRNDEQFF,TGTGCAAGTCGCTTAGCGCGCAGGAACGATGAGCAGTTCTTC,-,TRBV12-2,-,TRBJ2-1
CASSLSAGQGDSNQPQHF,TGTGCCAGCAGTTTATCCGCGGGACAGGGAGATAGCAATCAGCCCCAGCATTTT,TRBD1,TRBV28,-,TRBJ1-5
CASRQGETQYF,TGTGCCAGCAGACAGGGAGAGACCCAGTACTTC,-,TRBV6-1,-,TRBJ2-5
CASSLVGQIYEQYF,TGTGCCAGCAGCTTAGTAGGCCAAATTTACGAGCAGTACTTC,-,TRBV7-9,-,TRBJ2-7
CASSVQYNSPLHF,TGTGCCAGCAGTGTACAATATAATTCACCCCTCCACTTT,-,TRBV27,-,TRBJ1-6
CASSVERGTGDTQYF,TGTGCCAGCAGCGTAGAGAGAGGGACTGGAGATACGCAGTATTTT,-,TRBV9,-,TRBJ2-3
CASSLVGQGFVGELFF,TGTGCCAGCAGCTTAGTGGGACAGGGGTTTGTCGGGGAGCTGTTTTTT,TRBD1,TRBV7-9,few,TRBJ2-2
CASSVGLAPSYEQYF,TGTGCCAGCAGCGTAGGACTAGCCCCTTCCTACGAGCAGTACTTC,TRBD2,TRBV9,-,TRBJ2-7
CSVDAGGGTEAFF,TGCAGCGTTGACGCCGGGGGAGGCACTGAAGCTTTCTTT,-,TRBV29-1,once,TRBJ1-1
CASSPSGAGNTIYF,TGTGCCAGCAGTCCCTCAGGGGCTGGAAACACCATATATTTT,-,TRBV6-6,-,TRBJ1-3